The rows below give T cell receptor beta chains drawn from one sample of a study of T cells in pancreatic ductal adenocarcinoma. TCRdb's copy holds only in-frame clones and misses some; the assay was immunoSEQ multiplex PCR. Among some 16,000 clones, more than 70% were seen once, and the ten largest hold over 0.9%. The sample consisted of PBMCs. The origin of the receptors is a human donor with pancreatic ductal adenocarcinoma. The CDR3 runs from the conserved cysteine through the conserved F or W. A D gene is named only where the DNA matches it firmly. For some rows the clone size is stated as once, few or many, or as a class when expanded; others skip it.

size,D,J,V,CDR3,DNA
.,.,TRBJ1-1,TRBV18,CASSPLSPQANTEAFF,TGTGCCAGCTCACCACTCTCCCCACAGGCCAACACTGAAGCTTTCTTT
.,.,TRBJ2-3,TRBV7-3,CASSSSTDTQYF,TGTGCCAGCAGCTCGAGCACAGATACGCAGTATTTT
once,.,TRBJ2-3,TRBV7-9,CASSRLRPTTSTDTQYF,TGTGCCAGCAGCCGATTAAGGCCCACGACTAGCACAGATACGCAGTATTTT
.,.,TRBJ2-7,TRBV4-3,CASSQDLGTEPYEQYF,TGCGCCAGCAGCCAAGATCTAGGAACGGAGCCCTACGAGCAGTACTTC
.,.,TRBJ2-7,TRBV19,CASSVGSSYEQYF,TGTGCCAGTAGCGTGGGCAGCTCCTACGAGCAGTACTTC
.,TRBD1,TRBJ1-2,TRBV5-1,CASSYDRAYGYTF,TGCGCCAGCAGCTACGACAGGGCCTATGGCTACACCTTC
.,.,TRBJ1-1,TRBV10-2,CASSESGGTEAFF,TGCGCCAGCAGTGAGTCGGGGGGCACTGAAGCTTTCTTT
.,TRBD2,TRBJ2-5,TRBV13,CASSSFLTSGEQETQYF,TGTGCCAGCAGCTCTTTCCTGACTAGCGGGGAACAAGAGACCCAGTACTTC
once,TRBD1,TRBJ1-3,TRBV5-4,CASSPFTGVAGNTIYF,TGTGCCAGCAGCCCGTTCACAGGGGTAGCTGGAAACACCATATATTTT
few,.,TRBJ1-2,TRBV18,CASSDSVNYGYTF,TGTGCCAGCTCGGACAGTGTTAACTATGGCTACACCTTC
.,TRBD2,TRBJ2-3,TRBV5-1,CASSLVSGGATDTQYF,TGCGCCAGCAGCTTGGTCAGCGGGGGGGCGACAGATACGCAGTATTTT
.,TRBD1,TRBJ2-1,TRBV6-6,CASSARDRGMHEQFF,TGTGCCAGCAGTGCCCGAGACAGGGGGATGCATGAGCAGTTCTTC
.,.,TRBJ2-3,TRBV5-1,CASSLEGGRKRDTQYF,TGCGCCAGCAGCTTGGAAGGGGGAAGAAAGAGAGATACGCAGTATTTT
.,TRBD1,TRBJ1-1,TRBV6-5,CASSYWGQGATEAFF,TGTGCCAGCAGTTACTGGGGACAGGGGGCGACTGAAGCTTTCTTT
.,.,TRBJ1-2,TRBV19,CASSTTPPHYGYTF,TGTGCCAGTTCAACGACTCCACCCCACTATGGCTACACCTTC
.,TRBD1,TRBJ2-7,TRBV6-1,CASTLDRGRTYEQYF,TGTGCCAGCACCCTAGACAGGGGGCGGACGTACGAGCAGTACTTC
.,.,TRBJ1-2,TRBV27,CASSFEGMGGIYGYTF,TGTGCCAGCAGTTTCGAGGGTATGGGTGGGATCTATGGCTACACCTTC
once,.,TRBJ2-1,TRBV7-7,CASSLAYDNYNEQFF,TGTGCCAGCAGCTTAGCATACGACAACTACAATGAGCAGTTCTTC
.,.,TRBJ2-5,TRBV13,CASSLGHRETQYF,TGTGCCAGCAGCTTAGGGCACCGGGAGACCCAGTACTTC
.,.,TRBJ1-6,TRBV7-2,CASSPQRSGRGSPLHF,TGTGCCAGCAGCCCACAACGGTCCGGGCGGGGTTCACCCCTCCACTTT